The source of this TCR beta chain is a study of cytomegalovirus exposure and HLA in healthy donors. As for this clone: Its target is not known.

With 60 Vbeta and 13 Jbeta primers, the PCR was carried out. Method: immunoSEQ multiplex PCR; TCRdb's copy keeps in-frame clones and lacks some. The sample carries approximately 190,000 clones, about 87% recorded once. Overall study results and limits: Immune exposure data for these donors was limited to CMV serostatus.

When sampled, the donors appeared nominally healthy, though they likely had unrecorded immune exposures. Germline assignment: CDR1 MGHRA and CDR2 YSYEKL. V lost 1 base and J lost 8, with 12 bases in between. CDR3 length equals 14 residues. The source is a man younger than 45 in good health and CMV-seronegative. Input material: PBMCs. This chain connects TRBV4-1 to TRBJ2-1; TRBD1 is a possible D gene (5 bases). The chain's CDR3 is CASSQAQGGDEQFF. CDR3 sequence (DNA): TGCGCCAGCAGCCAAGCTCAGGGCGGCGATGAGCAGTTCTTC.